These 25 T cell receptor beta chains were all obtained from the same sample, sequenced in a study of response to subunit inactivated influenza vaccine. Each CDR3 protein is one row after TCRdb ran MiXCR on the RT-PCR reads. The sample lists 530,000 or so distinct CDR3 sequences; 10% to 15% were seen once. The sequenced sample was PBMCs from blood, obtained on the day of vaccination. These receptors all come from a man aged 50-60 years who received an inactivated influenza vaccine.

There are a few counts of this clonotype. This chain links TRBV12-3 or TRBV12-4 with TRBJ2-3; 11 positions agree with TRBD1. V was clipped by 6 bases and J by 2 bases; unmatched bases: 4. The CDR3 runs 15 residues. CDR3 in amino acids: CASRPGQGATDTQYF. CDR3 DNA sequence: TGTGCCAGCAGACCTGGACAGGGGGCCACAGATACGCAGTATTTT.

CDR3 amino acids: CATQTRQGIPYEQYF. As DNA, the CDR3 is TGTGCCACCCAAACGAGACAGGGAATCCCCTACGAGCAGTACTTC. The J gene is TRBJ2-7, the V gene TRBV10-3, with 7 positions matching TRBD1. J gave up 2 bases and V 10 bases, and 14 bases lay outside the gene matches. Per the germline V gene, CDR1 is ENHRY and CDR2 is SYGVKD. The CDR3 contains 15 residues.

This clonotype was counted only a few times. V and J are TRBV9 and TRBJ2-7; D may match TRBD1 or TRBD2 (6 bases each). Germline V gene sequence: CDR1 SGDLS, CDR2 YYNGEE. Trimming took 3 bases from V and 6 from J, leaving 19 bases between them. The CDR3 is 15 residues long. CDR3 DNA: TGTGCCAGCAGCGCCCCCGGGGGACAACCAGGCGAGCAGTACTTC. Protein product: CASSAPGGQPGEQYF.

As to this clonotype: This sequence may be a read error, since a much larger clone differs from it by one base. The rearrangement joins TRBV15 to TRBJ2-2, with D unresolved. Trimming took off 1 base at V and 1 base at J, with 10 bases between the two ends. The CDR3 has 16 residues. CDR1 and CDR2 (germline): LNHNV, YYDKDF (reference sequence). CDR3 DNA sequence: TGTGCCACCAGCAGAGGTCTCCCGGGGAACACCGGGGAGCTGTTTTTT. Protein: CATSRGLPGNTGELFF. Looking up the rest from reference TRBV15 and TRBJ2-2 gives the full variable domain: DAMVIQNPRYQVTQFGKPVTLSCSQTLNHNVMYWYQQKSSQAPKLLFHYYDKDFNNEADTPDNFQSRRPNTSFCFLDIRSPGLGDTAMYLCATSRGLPGNTGELFFGEGSRLTVL.

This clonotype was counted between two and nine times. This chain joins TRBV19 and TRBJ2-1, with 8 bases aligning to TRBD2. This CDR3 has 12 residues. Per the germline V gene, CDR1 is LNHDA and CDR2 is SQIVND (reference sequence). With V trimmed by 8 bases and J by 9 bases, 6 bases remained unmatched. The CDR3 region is CASRGGFSEQFF. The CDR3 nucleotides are TGTGCCAGTCGCGGGGGGTTCAGTGAGCAGTTCTTC.

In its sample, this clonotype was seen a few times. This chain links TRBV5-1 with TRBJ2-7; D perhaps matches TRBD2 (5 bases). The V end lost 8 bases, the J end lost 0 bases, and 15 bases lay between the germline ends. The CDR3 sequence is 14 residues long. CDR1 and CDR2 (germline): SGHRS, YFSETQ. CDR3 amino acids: CASTKADPSYEQYF. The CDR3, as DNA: TGCGCCAGTACAAAAGCGGATCCCTCCTACGAGCAGTACTTC.

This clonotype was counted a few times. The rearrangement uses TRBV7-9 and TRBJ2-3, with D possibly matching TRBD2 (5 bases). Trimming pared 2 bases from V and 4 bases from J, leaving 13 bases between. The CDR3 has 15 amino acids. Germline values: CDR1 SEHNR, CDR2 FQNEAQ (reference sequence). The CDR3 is CASSLLETGADTQYF. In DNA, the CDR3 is TGTGCCAGCAGCTTATTAGAGACCGGGGCAGATACGCAGTATTTT.

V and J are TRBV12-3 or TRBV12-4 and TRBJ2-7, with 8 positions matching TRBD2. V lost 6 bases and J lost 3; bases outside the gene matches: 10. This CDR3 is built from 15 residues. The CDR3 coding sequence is TGTGCCAGCAGCCCCAGCGGGCGGGGGGACTACGAGCAGTACTTC. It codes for CASSPSGRGDYEQYF.

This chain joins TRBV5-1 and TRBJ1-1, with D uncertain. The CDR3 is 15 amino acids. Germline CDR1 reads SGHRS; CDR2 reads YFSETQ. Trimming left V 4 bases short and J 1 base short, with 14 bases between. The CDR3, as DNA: TGCGCCAGCAGCATTGCAACGGGAGGGAACACTGAAGCTTTCTTT. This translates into CASSIATGGNTEAFF.

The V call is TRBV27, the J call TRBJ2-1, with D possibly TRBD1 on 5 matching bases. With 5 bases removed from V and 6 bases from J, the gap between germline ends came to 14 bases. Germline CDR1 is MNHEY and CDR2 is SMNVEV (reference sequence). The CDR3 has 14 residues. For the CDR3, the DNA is TGTGCCAGCAGTCCCCACGACAGACCCAATGAGCAGTTCTTC. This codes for CASSPHDRPNEQFF.

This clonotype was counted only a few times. The CDR3 DNA is TGTGCCAGCAGTTACTCGTTCGGGCGCACAGATACGCAGTATTTT. Its protein product is CASSYSFGRTDTQYF. The chain employs TRBV6-5 and TRBJ2-3; D not resolved. CDR1 MNHEY and CDR2 SVGAGI come from the germline V gene. V was trimmed by 0 bases and J by 1 base, leaving 8 bases between them. The CDR3 is 15 residues long.

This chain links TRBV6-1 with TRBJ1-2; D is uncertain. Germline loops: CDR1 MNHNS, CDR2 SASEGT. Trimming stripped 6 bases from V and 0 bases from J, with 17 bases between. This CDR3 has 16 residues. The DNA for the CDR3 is TGTGCCAGCAGCAAGACGTCACTACTAACTAACTATGGCTACACCTTC. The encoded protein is CASSKTSLLTNYGYTF.

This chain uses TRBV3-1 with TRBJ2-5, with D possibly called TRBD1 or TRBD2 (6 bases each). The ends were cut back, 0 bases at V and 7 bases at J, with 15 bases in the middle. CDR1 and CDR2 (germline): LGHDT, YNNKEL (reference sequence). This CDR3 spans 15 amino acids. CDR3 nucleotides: TGTGCCAGCAGCCAAGATCACGGGGGCCACGGGACCCAGTACTTC. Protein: CASSQDHGGHGTQYF.

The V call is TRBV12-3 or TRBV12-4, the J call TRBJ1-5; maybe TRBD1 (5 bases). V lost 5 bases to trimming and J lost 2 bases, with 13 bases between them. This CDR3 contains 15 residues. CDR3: CASSTMRQRNQPQHF. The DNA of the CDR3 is TGTGCCAGCAGTACTATGCGACAGCGCAATCAGCCCCAGCATTTT.

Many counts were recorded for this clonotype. CDR3 region: CASSLASPGIGEQYF. CDR3 in DNA: TGTGCCAGCAGCTTAGCGAGTCCCGGGATAGGGGAGCAGTACTTC. The rearrangement links TRBV7-2 to TRBJ2-7, with a weak D call TRBD2 (5 bases). Trimming pared 0 bases from V and 7 bases from J, leaving 16 bases between. Germline CDR1 is SGHTA and CDR2 is FQGNSA. The CDR3 covers 15 residues. The full variable domain, completed using reference TRBV7-2 and TRBJ2-7, is GAGVSQSPSNKVTEKGKDVELRCDPISGHTALYWYRQSLGQGLEFLIYFQGNSAPDKSGLPSDRFSAERTGGSVSTLTIQRTQQEDSAVYLCASSLASPGIGEQYFGPGTRLTVT.

The chain's CDR3 is CASSFLPPSVQFF. The CDR3 bases are TGTGCCAGCAGCTTCCTCCCCCCGTCGGTGCAGTTCTTC. This chain connects TRBV7-3 to TRBJ2-1; D unresolved. V lost 3 bases and J 12 bases, leaving 15 bases between the germline ends. The CDR3 runs to 13 residues. The germline V gene encodes CDR1 SGHTA and CDR2 FQGTGA.

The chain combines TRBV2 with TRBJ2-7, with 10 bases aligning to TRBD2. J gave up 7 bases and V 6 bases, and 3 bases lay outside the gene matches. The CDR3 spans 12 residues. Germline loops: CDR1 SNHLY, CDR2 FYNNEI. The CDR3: CASRLAGREQYF. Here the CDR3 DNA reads TGTGCCAGCAGACTAGCGGGGCGAGAGCAGTACTTC.

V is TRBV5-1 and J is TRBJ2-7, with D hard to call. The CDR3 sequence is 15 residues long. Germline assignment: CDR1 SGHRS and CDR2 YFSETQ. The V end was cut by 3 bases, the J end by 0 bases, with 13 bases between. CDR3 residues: CASSSSDASSYEQYF. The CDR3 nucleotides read TGCGCCAGCAGCTCATCGGACGCTAGCTCCTACGAGCAGTACTTC.

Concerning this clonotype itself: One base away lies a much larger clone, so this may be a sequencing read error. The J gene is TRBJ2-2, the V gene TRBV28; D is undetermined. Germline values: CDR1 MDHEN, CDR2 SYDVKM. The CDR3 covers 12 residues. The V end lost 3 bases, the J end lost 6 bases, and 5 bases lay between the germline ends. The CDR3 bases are TGTGCCAGCAGTTTTTTTCCCGGGGAGCTGTTTTTT. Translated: CASSFFPGELFF.

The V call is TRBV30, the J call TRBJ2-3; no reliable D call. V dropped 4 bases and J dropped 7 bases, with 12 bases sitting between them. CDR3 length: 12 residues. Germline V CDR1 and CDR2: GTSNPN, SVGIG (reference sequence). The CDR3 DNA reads TGTGCCTGGACCCAGACGCCGAATACGCAGTATTTT. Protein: CAWTQTPNTQYF.

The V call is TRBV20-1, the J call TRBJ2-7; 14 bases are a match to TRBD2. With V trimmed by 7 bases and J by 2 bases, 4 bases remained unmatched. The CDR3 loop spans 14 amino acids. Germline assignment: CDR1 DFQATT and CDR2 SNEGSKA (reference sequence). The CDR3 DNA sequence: TGCAGTGGTGGGACTAGCGGGAGCGCCTACGAGCAGTACTTC. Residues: CSGGTSGSAYEQYF.

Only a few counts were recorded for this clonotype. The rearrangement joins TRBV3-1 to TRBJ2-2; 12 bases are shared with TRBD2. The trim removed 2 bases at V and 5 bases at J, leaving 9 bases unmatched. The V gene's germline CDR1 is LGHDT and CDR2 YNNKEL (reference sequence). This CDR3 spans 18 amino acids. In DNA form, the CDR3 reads TGTGCCAGCAGCCAATCGACTAGCGGGGGAAGGAAGACCGGGGAGCTGTTTTTT. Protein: CASSQSTSGGRKTGELFF.

The CDR3 DNA is TGTGCCAGTAGTCAAATCCAGGGACAGGCCTACGAGCAGTACTTC. Translated: CASSQIQGQAYEQYF. This chain links TRBV19 with TRBJ2-7; TRBD1 matches 8 bases. V dropped 5 bases and J dropped 2; count of bases not matched to a gene: 8. This CDR3 is built from 15 residues. The germline CDR1 and CDR2 sequences are LNHDA and SQIVND (reference sequence).

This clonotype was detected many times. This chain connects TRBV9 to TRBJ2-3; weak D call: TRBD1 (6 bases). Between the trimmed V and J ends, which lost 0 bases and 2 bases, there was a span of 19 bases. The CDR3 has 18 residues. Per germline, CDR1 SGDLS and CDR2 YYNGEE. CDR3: CASSVARGGGHFTDTQYF. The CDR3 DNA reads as TGTGCCAGCAGCGTAGCACGGGGTGGGGGACACTTCACAGATACGCAGTATTTT.

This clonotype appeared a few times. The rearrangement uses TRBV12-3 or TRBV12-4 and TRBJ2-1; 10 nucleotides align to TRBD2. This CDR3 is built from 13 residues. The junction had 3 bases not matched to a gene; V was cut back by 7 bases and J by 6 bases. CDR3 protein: CASTSGGRNEQFF. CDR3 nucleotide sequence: TGTGCCAGCACTAGCGGGGGCCGCAATGAGCAGTTCTTC.